This T cell receptor (beta chain) was found in a study of blood T cell repertoires in COVID-19. The CDR3 contains 14 residues. Between the trimmed V and J ends, which lost 2 bases and 3 bases, there was a span of 11 bases. Germline CDR1 is MGHRA and CDR2 is YSYEKL. This table comes from immunoSEQ multiplex PCR, and its TCRdb copy is limited to in-frame clones, with some not included. The repertoire holds a few hundred thousand clones, with more than 70% as singletons. This clone has just one count. The chain uses TRBV4-1 and TRBJ2-7, with D possibly TRBD1 on 5 matching bases. The material sequenced was peripheral blood. The receptor's source is a woman in her 50s with acute or convalescent COVID-19. CDR3 sequence: CASSQTPGNYEQYF. CDR3 bases: TGCGCCAGCAGCCAAACCCCAGGGAACTACGAGCAGTACTTC.